A single sample is the source of the 25 T cell receptor beta chains below, sequenced in a study of blood T cell repertoires in COVID-19 (dated by TCRdb to the early 2020s). The library came from the immunoSEQ multiplex PCR assay. The clones in this table, taken by TCRdb from immuneACCESS, are in-frame only. Not every clone is retained; where verified, under half of the shortfall comes from an unresolved V gene, and the cause of the rest is unknown. Across this sample there are under 450,000 clones, with less than 90% seen only once. The ten largest clones take up around 5% of the sample. Sequencing was carried out using PBMCs or T cells enriched from blood (not recorded which). The receptors were gathered from a woman in her forties or fifties who had recovered from COVID-19.

The CDR3 DNA reads as TGTGCCAGCAGCCAGGGCAGCGGGGCGAATGAGCAGTTCTTC. Its protein product is CASSQGSGANEQFF. This chain uses TRBV3-1 (or the pseudogene TRBV3-2) with TRBJ2-1, with 7 bases lining up with TRBD2. The CDR3 has 14 amino acids. Unmatched junction bases numbered 6, after V lost 3 bases and J lost 7 bases. Per the germline V gene, CDR1 is LGHDT and CDR2 is YNNKEL (reference sequence).

The chain links TRBV2 to TRBJ2-5; TRBD2 is a possible D gene (6 bases). The V end was cut by 6 bases, the J end by 5 bases, with 13 bases between. Germline V gives CDR1 SNHLY, CDR2 FYNNEI. The CDR3 spans 13 residues. Written as DNA, the CDR3 is TGTGCCAGCAGCTTGAGACTAGGGGAGACCCAGTACTTC. Protein sequence: CASSLRLGETQYF.

This clone was counted between two and nine times. The chain joins TRBV29-1 to TRBJ2-7, with 7 bases matching TRBD2. The CDR3 is 14 residues long. CDR1 and CDR2 from the germline V gene are SQVTM and ANQGSEA. The junction had 9 bases not matched to a gene; V was cut back by 6 bases and J by 1 base. The CDR3 bases are TGCAGCGTCTTACAACTGGGAGGGTCCTACGAGCAGTACTTC. It is translated as CSVLQLGGSYEQYF.

About this clone itself: This specimen includes other DNA sequences encoding the same CDR3. The rearrangement joins TRBV5-1 to TRBJ1-1; D uncertain. V was shortened by 4 bases and J by 0 bases, with 7 bases between the two germline ends. CDR3 length: 13 residues. The V gene's germline CDR1 is SGHRS and CDR2 YFSETQ. The CDR3 DNA is TGCGCCAGCAGCCCAGTCTTGAACACTGAAGCTTTCTTT. This encodes CASSPVLNTEAFF.

This clone appeared once. The chain employs TRBV3-1 (or the pseudogene TRBV3-2) and TRBJ1-1; maybe TRBD1 (6 bases). CDR3 length: 16 residues. Trimming removed 0 bases from V and 1 base from J, with 12 bases in between. The germline gives CDR1 LGHDT, CDR2 YNNKEL (reference sequence). CDR3 nucleotide sequence: TGTGCCAGCAGCCAAGAACTGTTACAGGGGAACACTGAAGCTTTCTTT. It specifies CASSQELLQGNTEAFF.

The genes are TRBV12-3 or TRBV12-4 and TRBJ1-2; D unclear. The CDR3 has 13 residues. Trimming cost V 3 bases and J 2 bases, with 7 bases left between them. The CDR3 nucleotides read TGTGCCAGCAGTTTGAGCCTGAACTATGGCTACACCTTC. This translates into CASSLSLNYGYTF.

This sequence joins TRBV10-1 and TRBJ1-1; weak D call: TRBD1 (5 bases). The V end lost 6 bases, the J end lost 3 bases, and 23 bases lay between the germline ends. This CDR3 comprises 17 residues. From germline, CDR1 is WNHNN and CDR2 SYGVQD (reference sequence). The CDR3 DNA follows: TGCGCCAGCAGACAACATTTGACAGACCGTACTCACACTGAAGCTTTCTTT. It specifies CASRQHLTDRTHTEAFF.

The V gene is TRBV18, the J gene TRBJ1-2; 7 bases fit TRBD1. The CDR3 runs to 16 residues. Unmatched junction bases numbered 15, after V lost 3 bases and J lost 8 bases. Germline V gene data show CDR1 as KGHSH and CDR2 as LQKENI. The CDR3 loop reads CASSPRQGEIAEGYTF. The CDR3 DNA reads TGTGCCAGCTCACCCCGCCAGGGGGAAATTGCGGAAGGCTACACCTTC.

The table lists this clone with a few counts. The sample holds other DNA sequences that translate to the same CDR3. This chain connects TRBV12-3 or TRBV12-4 to TRBJ1-2, with D possibly TRBD1 on 5 matching bases. With 1 base removed from V and 4 bases from J, the gap between germline ends came to 7 bases. This CDR3 spans 13 amino acids. The CDR3 region has the DNA TGTGCCAGCAGTTTAGGACAGCTCTATGGCTACACCTTC. Protein sequence: CASSLGQLYGYTF.

V gene TRBV7-2 combines with J gene TRBJ2-7; the D is unclear. This CDR3 comprises 13 residues. The V end was cut by 3 bases, the J end by 3 bases, with 9 bases between. Germline V gene sequence: CDR1 SGHTA, CDR2 FQGNSA. This CDR3 is CASSFPMSYEQYF. In DNA, the CDR3 is TGTGCCAGCAGCTTCCCGATGAGCTACGAGCAGTACTTC.

This clone showed up just a few times. This chain connects TRBV3-1 (or the pseudogene TRBV3-2) to TRBJ1-6, with D uncertain. The CDR3 has 13 amino acids. Trimming shortened V by 4 bases and J by 6 bases, and 7 bases separated the two germline ends. Germline V gene lookup returns CDR1 LGHDT and CDR2 YNNKEL (reference sequence). Here the CDR3 reads CASSPQINSPLHF. CDR3 bases: TGTGCCAGCAGCCCCCAAATTAATTCACCCCTCCACTTT.

V is TRBV20-1 and J is TRBJ1-1; D ambiguous. The CDR3 spans 11 residues. The germline CDR1 and CDR2 sequences are DFQATT and SNEGSKA (reference sequence). V was shortened by 5 bases and J by 0 bases, with 4 bases between the two germline ends. CDR3 sequence reads: CSAEMNTEAFF. In DNA form, the CDR3 reads TGCAGTGCTGAGATGAACACTGAAGCTTTCTTT.

The chain is built from TRBV4-3 and TRBJ2-7; maybe TRBD2 (5 bases). The CDR3 length is 15 residues. Trimming pared 0 bases from V and 3 bases from J, leaving 12 bases between. From germline, CDR1 is LGHNA and CDR2 YSLEER. The CDR3 bases are TGCGCCAGCAGCCAAGATCTAGAGGGAAGCTACGAGCAGTACTTC. Its protein product is CASSQDLEGSYEQYF.

The V call is TRBV5-4, the J call TRBJ2-1; 9 positions match TRBD1. Per germline, CDR1 SGHNT and CDR2 YYREEE (reference sequence). This CDR3 comprises 17 residues. Trimming took 4 bases from V and 1 from J; bases not matched to a gene: 9. In DNA, the CDR3 is TGTGCCAGCAGCCAAGGACAGGGGCCGGTATCCTACAATGAGCAGTTCTTC. Its protein is CASSQGQGPVSYNEQFF.

This sequence joins TRBV28 and TRBJ2-7; 8 nucleotides line up with TRBD1. The CDR3 sequence is 15 residues long. The V segment lost 4 bases and the J segment 1 base; nucleotides outside the gene matches: 6. Looked up from germline, CDR1 is MDHEN and CDR2 is SYDVKM. The CDR3 region has the DNA TGTGCCAGCAGTTCGCGGGACAGGCCTTCCTACGAGCAGTACTTC. Translated: CASSSRDRPSYEQYF.

The chain carries TRBV5-1 and TRBJ1-1; D might be TRBD1 (6 bases). This CDR3 has 15 residues. Per germline, CDR1 SGHRS and CDR2 YFSETQ. V dropped 5 bases and J dropped 3 bases, with 17 bases sitting between them. CDR3 in amino acids: CASSRPGTSDTEAFF. The DNA for the CDR3 is TGCGCCAGCAGTCGACCCGGGACATCGGACACTGAAGCTTTCTTT. The variable domain in full, completed from reference TRBV5-1 and TRBJ1-1, reads KAGVTQTPRYLIKTRGQQVTLSCSPISGHRSVSWYQQTPGQGLQFLFEYFSETQRNKGNFPGRFSGRQFSNSRSEMNVSTLELGDSALYLCASSRPGTSDTEAFFGQGTRLTVV.

This chain uses TRBV5-4 with TRBJ1-6; 11 bases map to TRBD1. CDR1 and CDR2 from the germline V gene are SGHNT and YYREEE (reference sequence). With V trimmed by 4 bases and J by 0 bases, 6 bases remained unmatched. CDR3 length equals 18 residues. CDR3 region: CASSRRTGGLSYNSPLHF. The CDR3 nucleotides read TGTGCCAGCAGCAGGAGGACAGGGGGCCTCTCCTATAATTCACCCCTCCACTTT.

The rearrangement links TRBV7-2 to TRBJ1-2, with 10 bases aligning to TRBD1. Germline CDR1 is SGHTA and CDR2 is FQGNSA. This CDR3 region has 15 residues. Trimming cost V 3 bases and J 3 bases; bases outside gene matches: 4. This CDR3 reads CASSFRDRGHYGYTF. CDR3 DNA: TGTGCCAGCAGCTTCCGGGACAGGGGTCACTATGGCTACACCTTC.

This sequence joins TRBV4-2 and TRBJ1-1; D unclear. CDR3 length: 15 residues. The germline V gene has CDR1 LGHNA and CDR2 YNFKEQ. V dropped 3 bases and J dropped 0 bases, with 11 bases sitting between them. The CDR3, as DNA: TGTGCCAGCAGCCAGGAGACCGCCTTGAACACTGAAGCTTTCTTT. Protein product: CASSQETALNTEAFF.

The table lists this clone with a count of one. V usage is TRBV30 and J usage is TRBJ1-1; D gene ambiguous. Looked up from germline, CDR1 is GTSNPN and CDR2 is SVGIG (reference sequence). Deletions cut 4 bases from V and 7 bases from J, with 13 bases between. This CDR3 has 12 amino acids. The CDR3 DNA is TGTGCCTGGATACGGGGAGTTGGTGAAGCTTTCTTT. It encodes CAWIRGVGEAFF.

The J gene is TRBJ1-6, the V gene TRBV30; D may be TRBD1 (6 bases). In germline, CDR1 is GTSNPN, CDR2 SVGIG (reference sequence). CDR3 length: 17 residues. The germline V and J ends were trimmed by 3 bases and 7 bases, with 22 bases remaining between them. This CDR3 reads CAWSAGQIVNRNSPLHF. The CDR3 region has the DNA TGTGCCTGGAGCGCCGGACAGATCGTGAATCGGAATTCACCCCTCCACTTT. The whole variable domain, filled in from reference TRBV30 and TRBJ1-6, reads SQTIHQWPATLVQPVGSPLSLECTVEGTSNPNLYWYRQAAGRGLQLLFYSVGIGQISSEVPQNLSASRPQDRQFILSSKKLLLSDSGFYLCAWSAGQIVNRNSPLHFGNGTRLTVT.

CDR3: CASSQVGGEKLFF. The CDR3 nucleotides read TGTGCCAGCAGCCAAGTTGGGGGGGAAAAACTGTTTTTT. The chain joins TRBV3-1 (or the pseudogene TRBV3-2) to TRBJ1-4, with TRBD1 as a possible D gene (5 bases). The CDR3 runs to 13 residues. CDR1 LGHDT and CDR2 YNNKEL come from the germline V gene (reference sequence). V lost 1 base to trimming and J lost 8 bases, with 8 bases between them.

The CDR3 region is CASSPGGSFQETQYF. The CDR3 DNA reads TGTGCCAGTAGCCCCGGGGGGAGTTTTCAAGAGACCCAGTACTTC. The chain joins TRBV19 to TRBJ2-5, with 7 bases that match TRBD2. V shed 6 bases, J shed 2 bases, and the junction held 9 bases outside the gene matches. CDR1 LNHDA and CDR2 SQIVND come from the germline V gene (reference sequence). There are 15 residues in the CDR3.

This clone has more than one count but fewer than ten. V is TRBV15 and J is TRBJ1-2; D unclear. The V end was cut by 0 bases, the J end by 7 bases, with 6 bases between. This CDR3 has 12 amino acids. In germline, CDR1 is LNHNV, CDR2 YYDKDF (reference sequence). DNA of the CDR3: TGTGCCACCAGCAGAGATCAGGCTGGCTACACCTTC. Translated, it gives CATSRDQAGYTF.

CDR3 protein: CASSLGSEQFF. The CDR3 DNA reads TGTGCCAGCAGCTTAGGGAGTGAGCAGTTCTTC. The chain employs TRBV7-6 and TRBJ2-1; D gene uncertain. CDR1 and CDR2 from the germline V gene are SGHVS and FNYEAQ. Between the trimmed V and J ends, which lost 1 base and 9 bases, there was a span of 4 bases. CDR3 length: 11 residues.